Below are 29 T cell receptor beta chains sequenced from a single sample in a study of control samples from healthy donors and cancer patients. Repertoires were generated with immunoSEQ multiplex PCR, while TCRdb's copy carries only in-frame clones and drops some. This table holds 170,000 or so clones, approximately 95% found once. Material: blood. These receptors came from a young man in good health.

The V and J genes are TRBV4-1 and TRBJ1-1, with 9 bases fitting TRBD1. J lost 0 bases, V lost 4 bases, and 12 bases had no gene match. Germline V gene data show CDR1 as MGHRA and CDR2 as YSYEKL. The CDR3 loop spans 18 amino acids. The CDR3 reads CASSRITGGSGVNTEAFF. For the CDR3, the DNA is TGCGCCAGCAGCCGGATAACAGGGGGCTCTGGAGTGAACACTGAAGCTTTCTTT.

To note about this clone: This same CDR3 is encoded by further DNA sequences in the sample. This chain joins TRBV28 and TRBJ2-7; 10 bases match TRBD1. CDR3 length equals 13 residues. Germline loops: CDR1 MDHEN, CDR2 SYDVKM. V shed 8 bases and J 4 bases; nucleotides not matched to a gene: 5. The CDR3 region is CASRTGGSYEQYF. The DNA of the CDR3 is TGTGCCAGCCGGACAGGGGGTTCATACGAGCAGTACTTC.

V gene TRBV12-3 or TRBV12-4 combines with J gene TRBJ2-3; a possible D gene is TRBD1 (6 bases). CDR3 size: 12 residues. Trimming took 7 bases from V and 10 from J, leaving 15 bases between them. The CDR3 is CASNLGQLAQYF. For the CDR3, the DNA is TGTGCCAGCAACTTAGGACAGTTGGCGCAGTATTTT.

V and J are TRBV5-1 and TRBJ2-7; perhaps TRBD1 as D (5 bases). V lost 4 bases and J 3 bases, leaving 14 bases between the germline ends. The CDR3 runs 14 residues. Looked up from germline, CDR1 is SGHRS and CDR2 is YFSETQ. As DNA, the CDR3 is TGCGCCAGCAGCCCTCCGACAGAGAACTACGAGCAGTACTTC. Translation gives CASSPPTENYEQYF.

CDR3 in amino acids: CASSFSPGTANTGELFF. In DNA form, the CDR3 reads TGTGCCAGCAGCTTTTCCCCCGGGACAGCGAACACCGGGGAGCTGTTTTTT. This chain joins TRBV5-8 and TRBJ2-2; 7 bases line up with TRBD1. The V gene's germline CDR1 is SGHTS and CDR2 YDEGEE. Trimming took 2 bases from V and 0 from J; bases not matched to a gene: 7. CDR3 length: 17 amino acids.

The chain uses TRBV24-1 and TRBJ1-3; maybe TRBD1 (5 bases). In germline, CDR1 is KGHDR, CDR2 SFDVKD. Between the trimmed V and J ends, which lost 4 bases and 4 bases, there was a span of 10 bases. CDR3 size: 14 residues. DNA for the CDR3: TGTGCCACCAGTGACGCCAGGGTCGGAAACACCATATATTTT. It codes for CATSDARVGNTIYF.

V gene TRBV2 combines with J gene TRBJ1-3; D unresolved. The germline gives CDR1 SNHLY, CDR2 FYNNEI. The CDR3 is 15 residues long. V was shortened by 5 bases and J by 1 base, with 12 bases between the two germline ends. Here the CDR3 reads CASSYREASGNTIYF. The CDR3 DNA reads as TGTGCCAGCAGTTACCGGGAGGCATCTGGAAACACCATATATTTT.

This clone was seen only once. This chain joins TRBV5-1 and TRBJ2-6, with 7 positions matching TRBD1. With 5 bases clipped from V and 0 bases from J, the junction kept 5 bases outside the gene matches. The germline V gene encodes CDR1 SGHRS and CDR2 YFSETQ. The length of the CDR3 is 16 residues. CDR3 region: CASRLTGHSGANVLTF. For the CDR3, the DNA is TGCGCCAGCAGGTTGACAGGGCACTCTGGGGCCAACGTCCTGACTTTC.

This clone came up once. The chain carries TRBV18 and TRBJ1-2; possible D gene TRBD1, 5 bases. CDR1 and CDR2 from the germline V gene are KGHSH and LQKENI. The CDR3 runs 14 residues. V was cut by 0 bases and J by 6 bases, with 11 bases left in between. CDR3 DNA: TGTGCCAGCTCACCACCGCAGGGTCGGGATGGCTACACCTTC. Protein product: CASSPPQGRDGYTF.

The J gene is TRBJ2-7, the V gene TRBV5-1, with a weak D call TRBD2 (6 bases). V lost 0 bases to trimming and J lost 2 bases, with 18 bases between them. In germline, CDR1 is SGHRS, CDR2 YFSETQ. The CDR3 is 17 residues long. The chain's CDR3 is CASSLEWSSGFAYEQYF. The CDR3 nucleotides read TGCGCCAGCAGCTTGGAGTGGAGTAGCGGATTCGCCTACGAGCAGTACTTC.

CDR3 sequence: CASSIGRSGDEKLFF. For the CDR3, the DNA is TGTGCCAGTAGTATAGGCCGCAGTGGGGATGAAAAACTGTTTTTT. The chain carries TRBV19 and TRBJ1-4, with no clear D. Germline lookup yields CDR1 LNHDA and CDR2 SQIVND (reference sequence). V was clipped by 1 base and J by 6 bases, with 12 bases between them. This CDR3 is 15 amino acids long.

There are a few counts of this clone. The chain combines TRBV10-2 with TRBJ1-5, with a possible D match to TRBD1 (5 bases). Germline V gene sequence: CDR1 WSHSY, CDR2 SAAADI. This CDR3 is built from 13 residues. V shed 7 bases and J shed 3 bases, with 10 bases lying between them. The CDR3 sequence: CASTEQVNQPQHF. CDR3 nucleotides: TGCGCCAGCACAGAACAGGTCAATCAGCCCCAGCATTTT.

This chain uses TRBV18 with TRBJ2-1; 7 bases are shared with TRBD1. V trimming: 4 bases; J trimming: 3 bases; junction bases outside the gene matches: 6. The germline CDR1 and CDR2 sequences are KGHSH and LQKENI. The CDR3 loop spans 15 amino acids. CDR3 nucleotides: TGTGCCAGCTCACGACAGGGATATGACTACAATGAGCAGTTCTTC. This encodes CASSRQGYDYNEQFF.

This clone was counted a few times. The V and J genes are TRBV2 and TRBJ2-7; the D gene is possibly TRBD1 (6 bases). Trimming removed 7 bases from V and 0 bases from J, with 13 bases in between. This CDR3 has 14 residues. Germline V CDR1 and CDR2: SNHLY, FYNNEI. CDR3 loop: CASTPGQRSYEQYF. The CDR3 DNA is TGTGCCAGCACCCCCGGACAGCGCTCCTACGAGCAGTACTTC.

The genes are TRBV10-1 and TRBJ1-1; 7 nucleotides match TRBD1. After removal of 4 bases from V and 4 bases from J, the junction contained 3 bases not matched to a gene. This CDR3 spans 13 amino acids. The V gene's germline CDR1 is WNHNN and CDR2 SYGVQD (reference sequence). The CDR3 region has the DNA TGCGCCAGCAGTGGACAGGGTTTCACTGAAGCTTTCTTT. Protein sequence: CASSGQGFTEAFF.

The chain has TRBV5-6 and TRBJ2-2; D gene ambiguous. Trimming stripped 3 bases from V and 6 bases from J, with 9 bases between. CDR3 length: 13 residues. Germline V gene data show CDR1 as SGHDT and CDR2 as YYEEEE. This CDR3 reads CASSSLGSGELFF. The CDR3 DNA is TGTGCCAGCAGCTCGCTGGGATCCGGGGAGCTGTTTTTT.

The chain couples TRBV2 to TRBJ2-5, with 7 bases fitting TRBD2. The CDR3 is 12 amino acids. With 8 bases clipped from V and 3 bases from J, the junction kept 3 bases outside the gene matches. Germline-derived CDR1 and CDR2 are SNHLY and FYNNEI. The CDR3 region is CASDGGEETQYF. CDR3 nucleotide sequence: TGTGCCAGCGATGGGGGGGAAGAGACCCAGTACTTC.

This clone has only one observation. The chain recombines TRBV28 with TRBJ2-5; 8 positions match TRBD1. With V trimmed by 5 bases and J by 2 bases, 7 bases remained unmatched. The CDR3 consists of 15 residues. Germline CDR1 is MDHEN and CDR2 is SYDVKM. CDR3 loop: CASSLDRASQETQYF. In DNA, the CDR3 is TGTGCCAGCAGTCTGGACAGGGCATCTCAAGAGACCCAGTACTTC.

The chain uses TRBV19 and TRBJ2-2, with 7 bases aligning to TRBD2. V dropped 10 bases and J dropped 0; count of bases not matched to a gene: 11. Germline V CDR1 and CDR2: LNHDA, SQIVND (reference sequence). CDR3 length: 16 residues. CDR3 sequence (DNA): TGTGCCACCAAGCGGGGCAGGCCTGCGAACACCGGGGAGCTGTTTTTT. Translated: CATKRGRPANTGELFF.

The chain couples TRBV25-1 to TRBJ2-7; D is possibly TRBD2 (6 bases). Trimming took 1 base from V and 3 from J, leaving 22 bases between them. The CDR3 covers 18 residues. Germline CDR1 MGHDK, CDR2 SYGVNS. This chain's CDR3 is CASSEWLARRPILYEQYF. In DNA form, the CDR3 reads TGTGCCAGCAGTGAATGGCTAGCGAGAAGACCCATCCTCTACGAGCAGTACTTC.

The chain couples TRBV5-1 to TRBJ1-3; D perhaps matches TRBD1 (5 bases). Trimming took off 0 bases at V and 8 bases at J, with 12 bases between the two ends. The CDR3 is 14 residues long. CDR1 and CDR2 from the germline V gene are SGHRS and YFSETQ. CDR3 amino acids: CASSLEGREDTIYF. CDR3 in DNA: TGCGCCAGCAGCTTGGAGGGGCGGGAGGACACCATATATTTT.

This rearrangement joins TRBV18 to TRBJ2-1, with 11 bases identical to TRBD2. CDR3 size: 20 residues. The V segment lost 0 bases and the J segment 8 bases; nucleotides outside the gene matches: 18. The germline V gene encodes CDR1 KGHSH and CDR2 LQKENI. The CDR3 region has the DNA TGTGCCAGCTCACCACCTAGAGCTAGCGGGGGGACCTCCTTGGGTGATGAGCAGTTCTTC. Translating it yields CASSPPRASGGTSLGDEQFF.

The chain links TRBV24-1 to TRBJ1-3; no firm D call. Germline values: CDR1 KGHDR, CDR2 SFDVKD. This CDR3 region has 16 residues. V was cut by 2 bases and J by 0 bases, with 10 bases left in between. CDR3 region: CATSDSGRDSGNTIYF. For the CDR3, the DNA is TGTGCCACCAGTGATTCGGGCAGAGACTCTGGAAACACCATATATTTT.

This chain links TRBV6-2 or TRBV6-3 with TRBJ1-1; D perhaps matches TRBD1 (5 bases). The germline gives CDR1 MNHEY, CDR2 SVGEGT. CDR3 size: 15 residues. Trimming removed 4 bases at V and 1 base at J, with 13 bases between. The CDR3 loop reads CASSWAGVENTEAFF. For the CDR3, the DNA is TGTGCCAGCAGTTGGGCGGGGGTCGAGAACACTGAAGCTTTCTTT.

For the CDR3, the DNA is TGTGCCAGCAGCCTGGAGAATGAGCAGTTCTTC. The encoded protein is CASSLENEQFF. This chain joins TRBV7-9 and TRBJ2-1; D gene ambiguous. CDR1 is SEHNR, CDR2 FQNEAQ, per germline (reference sequence). The CDR3 is 11 residues long. Trimming shortened V by 5 bases and J by 7 bases, and 6 bases separated the two germline ends.

The chain joins TRBV18 to TRBJ2-3, with D possibly matching TRBD2 (6 bases). Germline CDR1 KGHSH, CDR2 LQKENI. Trimming cost V 4 bases and J 1 base, with 6 bases left between them. The CDR3 contains 13 residues. This CDR3 reads CASSLAGTDTQYF. As DNA, the CDR3 is TGTGCCAGCTCACTAGCGGGCACAGATACGCAGTATTTT.

The gene calls are TRBV29-1 and TRBJ1-2; 7 nucleotides match TRBD1. Trimming removed 2 bases from V and 6 bases from J; junction bases left unmatched: 6. This CDR3 has 13 residues. CDR1 is SQVTM, CDR2 ANQGSEA, per germline. CDR3 bases: TGCAGCGTTGAAAGGGGGCTGATCAATGGCTACACCTTC. The encoded protein is CSVERGLINGYTF.

The chain uses TRBV12-2 and TRBJ2-7. TRBV12-2 is listed as a pseudogene. The CDR3 consists of 18 residues. The CDR3 sequence is CASRFKKGRRLISYEQYF. As DNA, the CDR3 is TGTGCAAGTCGCTTTAAAAAGGGACGGCGGCTAATTTCCTACGAGCAGTACTTC.

The chain has TRBV6-6 and TRBJ1-1; TRBD1 agrees at 9 bases. Germline CDR1 is MNHNY and CDR2 is SVGAGI (reference sequence). V lost 5 bases and J lost 4; bases outside the gene matches: 11. The CDR3 has 16 residues. In DNA, the CDR3 is TGTGCCAGCAGTCGAATCCCCGGGACAGGGAGCACTGAAGCTTTCTTT. Residues: CASSRIPGTGSTEAFF.